A selection of T cell receptor beta chains follows, all from one sample in a study of beta chain features in type 1 diabetes. Libraries were prepared by immunoSEQ multiplex PCR; TCRdb keeps only in-frame clonotypes and omits some of them. The sample comprises approximately 60,000 clones, around three fifths of which are singletons, and roughly 2% rests with the top ten. Sequencing used Tregs from blood. The receptor source for this set is a woman under 30 in good health. Both conserved end residues are part of each CDR3. Each record gives: V gene, clone size, CDR3 protein. Size tells how often a clone was seen (once, few, many) or the class of an expanded clone, and some rows leave it out.

TRBV5-8 | - | CASSFRAGGINIQYF
TRBV18 | - | CASAGLYPANEQFF
TRBV9 | - | CASSVDGGLEQFF
TRBV6-1 | - | CASSAGQGRESQETQYF
TRBV10-2 | - | CASSDPGTGTWANVLTF
TRBV7-2 | - | CASSFTGVEQPQHF
TRBV28 | - | CASSLPGQSQETQYF
TRBV11-3 | - | CASSFGTSGAQETQYF
TRBV7-9 | many | CASSLGRGITDTQYF
TRBV2 | few | CASNDRSSGELFF
TRBV19 | - | CASSSPGVGTGELFF
TRBV9 | - | CASSVGGIPYEQYF
TRBV10-2 | - | CASSETSGSIADTQYF
TRBV5-1 | few | CASRRRGRGANTGELFF
TRBV2 | - | CASSYDREGGYTF
TRBV7-8 | - | CASSSNRVNEAFF
TRBV5-1 | - | CASSLAGSTEAFF
TRBV7-2 | - | CASSAGTRQETQYF
TRBV29-1 | few | CSVGGEETQYF
TRBV19 | - | CASSHTRTGGSLAKNIQYF
TRBV19 | few | CASSRGQPHTEAFF
TRBV2 | few | CATRQGNNYGYTF
TRBV12-5 | once | CASGLGQGISGNTIYF
TRBV11-2 | few | CASSPRGEPDTQYF
TRBV6-1 | few | CASSEGLAGAKNIQYF
TRBV5-1 | - | CASSPRVGNEQFF
TRBV19 | - | CASSIGTASYEQYF
TRBV19 | - | CASSITGAANEKLFF
TRBV5-1 | few | CASSSEVGLGYNEQFF
TRBV5-1 | - | CASRFSGGSTYNEQFF
TRBV4-2 | - | CASSQGLVTRLGETQYF
TRBV6-5 | - | CASSSTGREFF
TRBV6-5 | - | CASSRTGPYYGYTF
TRBV7-2 | few | CASSWVGWRESTDTQYF
TRBV6-1 | - | CASSEADRGLAGWNEQFF
TRBV10-3 | - | CAISGLPGGQFF
TRBV27 | - | CASRGGRTGELFF
TRBV5-1 | - | CASSTSGETQYF
TRBV29-1 | few | CSVVRGVGPANYGYTF
TRBV5-1 | - | CASRGTGGRDEQYF
TRBV9 | - | CASSVGQDTQYF
TRBV7-2 | - | CASSLRTGRVAGELFF
TRBV9 | few | CASSPWDRNSPLHF
TRBV6-1 | - | CAGGGFNNSPLHF
TRBV5-1 | - | CASSSPERNTIYF
TRBV5-1 | - | CASSLGAGAGNEQFF